This T cell receptor beta chain appears in the sequencing data of a study of spatial heterogeneity in lung cancer. This clonotype showed up just once. TCRdb re-called the 5' RACE reads with MiXCR, one entry per CDR3 protein. This sample yields around 110,000 distinct CDR3 sequences, of which 10% to 15% are seen a single time; 16% belongs to the top ten. This CDR3 region has 15 residues. The junction had 2 bases not matched to a gene; V was cut back by 6 bases and J by 2 bases. Time point denoted: blood at routine non-recurrence follow-up after resection. The input material, whole RNA from tumor, nontumor lung or frozen PBMC, was sequenced unsorted.

Specimen: PBMCs, collected at follow-up. The chain couples TRBV12-3 or TRBV12-4 to TRBJ2-3, with TRBD2 matching 13 bases. This receptor was identified in a male donor with early-stage non-small cell lung cancer. CDR3 bases: TGTGCCAGCAGAGGGACTAGCGGGGTCACAGATACGCAGTATTTT. Protein product: CASRGTSGVTDTQYF.